What follows are 4 T cell receptor beta chains derived from one specimen sequenced in a study of naive and memory T cell subsets. Blood and skin TCR RNA was reverse transcribed with alpha and beta constant primers. One entry per CDR3 protein, called by TCRdb with MiXCR from the UMI-ligation and nested PCR reads. The table includes roughly 18,000 distinct CDR3 sequences, 8.5% to 10% detected once. Treatment of the sample: skin biopsy from PPD injection site in Mantoux-positive individual. Cells were not sorted; total RNA input targeted roughly 1 to 1000 ng. The sequencing used skin, collected from a tuberculin skin test site. These receptors all come from an adult in good health.

This clonotype came up many times. The chain combines TRBV29-1 with TRBJ2-1; D gene ambiguous. Germline lookup yields CDR1 SQVTM and CDR2 ANQGSEA. The CDR3 contains 16 residues. V was trimmed by 0 bases and J by 4 bases, leaving 16 bases between them. The CDR3 loop is CSVEEDGPYPYNEQFF. The CDR3 coding sequence is TGCAGCGTTGAAGAAGATGGGCCCTACCCTTACAATGAGCAGTTCTTC.

The chain combines TRBV27 with TRBJ1-5; D call uncertain. Per the germline V gene, CDR1 is MNHEY and CDR2 is SMNVEV (reference sequence). The CDR3 is 13 amino acids. Trimming removed 5 bases at V and 5 bases at J, with 10 bases between. In DNA, the CDR3 is TGTGCCAGCAGTCGGTTGGAGGATCAGCCCCAGCATTTT. This encodes CASSRLEDQPQHF.

The chain joins TRBV9 to TRBJ2-2; D may be TRBD1 or TRBD2 (6 bases each). CDR1 and CDR2 (germline): SGDLS, YYNGEE. Between the trimmed V and J ends, which lost 3 bases and 2 bases, there was a span of 14 bases. This CDR3 region has 16 residues. This CDR3 is CASSAGASPNTGELFF. The DNA of the CDR3 is TGTGCCAGCAGCGCGGGGGCTAGCCCAAACACCGGGGAGCTGTTTTTT.

By proportion, this clonotype is medium-sized. The CDR3 region has the DNA TGTGCGACTGAATCGGGGGAATGGGGCACAGATACGCAGTATTTT. Protein product: CATESGEWGTDTQYF. This chain uses TRBV7-2 with TRBJ2-3, with a possible D match to TRBD2 (6 bases). Germline V CDR1 and CDR2: SGHTA, FQGNSA. The CDR3 is made up of 15 amino acids. The complete variable domain, with remaining parts taken from reference TRBV7-2 and TRBJ2-3, reads GAGVSQSPSNKVTEKGKDVELRCDPISGHTALYWYRQSLGQGLEFLIYFQGNSAPDKSGLPSDRFSAERTGGSVSTLTIQRTQQEDSAVYLCATESGEWGTDTQYFGPGTRLTVL.